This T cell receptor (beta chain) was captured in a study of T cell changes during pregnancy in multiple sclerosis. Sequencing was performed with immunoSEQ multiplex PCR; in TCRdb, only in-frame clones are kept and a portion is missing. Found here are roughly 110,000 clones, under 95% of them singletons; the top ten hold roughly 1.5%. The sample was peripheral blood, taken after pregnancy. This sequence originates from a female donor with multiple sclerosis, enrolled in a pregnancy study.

The CDR3 region has the DNA TGTGCCAGCAGTGGACAGTCGAACACCGGGGAGCTGTTTTTT. Its translation: CASSGQSNTGELFF. This rearrangement joins TRBV6-4 to TRBJ2-2, with D possibly being TRBD1 (5 bases). Germline lookup yields CDR1 MRHNA and CDR2 SNTAGT. V lost 4 bases and J lost 0, with 6 bases in between. There are 14 residues in the CDR3.